The 5 T cell receptor beta chains presented below share a single source sample, sequenced in a study of blood T cell repertoires in COVID-19. Only in-frame clones appear in the TCRdb table, and some are missing; sequencing was by immunoSEQ multiplex PCR. The sample lists over 70,000 clones, 88% seen once, with more than 9.5% in the top ten. Sequenced: peripheral blood. Source of these receptors: a man older than 75 with acute or convalescent COVID-19.

V gene TRBV28 combines with J gene TRBJ1-6; tentative D call: TRBD1 (5 bases). Germline lookup yields CDR1 MDHEN and CDR2 SYDVKM. The V end lost 6 bases, the J end lost 4 bases, and 19 bases lay between the germline ends. The CDR3 has 17 residues. CDR3 coding DNA: TGTGCCAGCAGGAAGCAGGGATGGGGCCCTTATAATTCACCCCTCCACTTT. It is translated as CASRKQGWGPYNSPLHF.

V usage is TRBV6-2 or TRBV6-3 and J usage is TRBJ2-7; TRBD1 matches 9 bases. The junction had 9 bases not matched to a gene; V was cut back by 7 bases and J by 2 bases. The CDR3 contains 15 residues. CDR1 is MNHEY and CDR2 is SVGEGT in the germline V gene. CDR3 coding DNA: TGTGCCAGCACCCCCAGTGGGACAGGGACCTACGAGCAGTACTTC. Protein product: CASTPSGTGTYEQYF.

The CDR3 bases are TGTGCCAGCAGCTTCAGTCAGGGCACAGATACGCAGTATTTT. Its protein is CASSFSQGTDTQYF. The rearrangement joins TRBV7-9 to TRBJ2-3, with D uncertain. The CDR3 has 14 amino acids. Germline CDR1 and CDR2: SEHNR and FQNEAQ (reference sequence). Trimming pared 3 bases from V and 1 base from J, leaving 8 bases between.

The chain carries TRBV10-3 and TRBJ1-5; TRBD1 is a possible D gene (5 bases). The V end was cut by 6 bases, the J end by 3 bases, with 9 bases between. The germline V gene has CDR1 ENHRY and CDR2 SYGVKD. The CDR3 is 13 residues long. The CDR3 sequence: CAISDSINQPQHF. The CDR3 DNA reads as TGTGCCATCAGCGACAGCATCAATCAGCCCCAGCATTTT.

The V call is TRBV28, the J call TRBJ2-7, with 12 bases that match TRBD2. The V and J ends lost 6 bases and 6 bases, in that order; junction bases with no gene match: 3. The CDR3 sequence is 13 residues long. Germline V gene data show CDR1 as MDHEN and CDR2 as SYDVKM. CDR3 amino acids: CASRTSGSAEQYF. The CDR3 DNA reads as TGTGCCAGCAGGACTAGCGGGAGCGCCGAGCAGTACTTC.